This T cell receptor beta chain was recorded in a study of memory CD4+ T cells and cytomegalovirus serostatus (dated by TCRdb to the late 2010s). A note on the overall study: The roughly 35 healthy Belgian adults in the cohort included 9 who were CMV seropositive and roughly 25 who were CMV seronegative. The study sequenced CD4+ memory TCRbeta repertoires of a Belgian cohort with known cytomegalovirus serostatus to replicate a published TCR-based CMV serostatus classifier.

Genomic DNA was extracted from sorted cells with the Quick-DNA Microprep Kit. Amplification of TCRbeta DNA was done with the immunoSEQ hsTCRbeta kit, following the protocol from the manufacturer. An Illumina MiSeq instrument was used to sequence the TCRbeta libraries. For the original study's pipeline: Removing out-of-frame sequences left some 2.4 million distinct TCRbeta sequences, an average of about 67,000 per individual. Each individual was scored according to the count of roughly 170 previously reported CMV-associated TCRbeta sequences and the total productive distinct TCRbeta count. A beta-binomial model was reimplemented in Python, and random forests from scikit-learn, run with default parameters, were trained on data from the US cohort. Classifier performance on the Belgian cohort was reported as the median AUC with percentile confidence intervals calculated over 10,000 bootstrap iterations. The immuneACCESS repertoire file appears here via TCRdb, limited to in-frame rearrangements. These files lack a portion of the clones; in checked studies, under half of the deficit traces to unresolved V genes, and the cause of the others is not known. The DNA gave D and trimming, while V, J and clone size come from that table. The sample includes under 55,000 clones, with 78% observed a single time. The leading ten clones occupy more than 0.65% of the sample.

On this clone itself: The specificity of this receptor is unknown. Base-call qualities are not available, and no considerably larger clone is one nucleotide away.

The germline V gene (reference sequence) yields MNHEY for CDR1 and SMNVEV for CDR2. The CDR3 sequence holds 16 residues, the cysteine and phenylalanine included. The retained sequence is limited to the CDR3, 48 bases, with the frame set at the first base. V is shortened by 4 bases, J by 3 bases, and the region joining them spans 18 bases. Single viable CD3+CD4+CD8-CD45RO+ cells were sorted as memory CD4+ T cells on a FACSAria II. CMV serostatus was determined using a Roche Elecsys assay that detects serum IgG against CMV pp150, pp28, p38 and p52. Following thawing, total CD4+ T cells were enriched through positive selection using CD4 magnetic microbeads. The samples came from a different study that was designed specifically to examine the CD4+ T cell memory repertoire. Peripheral blood mononuclear cells were isolated and cryopreserved following standard operating procedures; serum was stored at -80 °C. CD3-PerCP (BW264/56), CD4-APC (RPA-T4), CD45RO-PE (UCHT1) and CD8-Pacific Orange (3B5) antibodies were used for staining, and non-viable cells were excluded with Sytox blue.

What the authors observed across the whole study: On the Belgian cohort, the classifier built on the original framework reached a median bootstrapped AUC of about 0.95, with a 95% CI of 0.76-1.00. Only CD4+CD45RO+ memory cells were sequenced, in contrast to the original study, which included naive and memory CD4+ and CD8+ populations. The results were read as suggesting that the CMV-associated TCR signature is, for the most part, present in the CD4+ memory repertoire. CMV serostatus prediction reached a median bootstrapped AUC of approximately 0.95 with the original framework and just under 0.92 with a US-trained random forest. Among the 150 to 200 previously reported CMV-associated TCRbeta sequences, over 65 showed up in the CD4+ memory repertoires, with each one found in between one and five individuals.

This sequence uses TRBV27 and TRBJ2-5; 6 matching bases give a weak D call of TRBD2. The sequence was obtained from an adult in good health and CMV-seronegative. Sequencing input: memory CD4+ T cells from blood. The CDR3 protein is CASSSPSTRGKETQYF. Read as DNA, the sequence is TGTGCCAGCAGTTCCCCGTCGACTAGAGGCAAAGAGACCCAGTACTTC.